This TCR beta chain derives from a study of T-cell reconstitution after alpha-beta-depleted transplantation in children. Germline CDR1 and CDR2: LNHNV and YYDKDF (reference sequence). V was pared by 5 bases and J by 3 bases, with 14 bases between. This CDR3 is 15 amino acids long. It was with unique molecular identifiers that the TCRbeta library was prepared. Via MiXCR, TCRdb re-called the PCR reads, giving one row per CDR3 protein. The profile shows more than 450,000 distinct CDR3 sequences, approximately 20% of them singletons. This clonotype was found a few times. This receptor was obtained from a human donor who donated a stem cell graft to a child with acute lymphoblastic leukemia. The material sequenced was PBMCs from the stem cell graft donor, taken from the stem cell graft. V usage is TRBV15 and J usage is TRBJ1-3, with D unresolved. Here the CDR3 DNA reads TGTGCCACCAGCGCCAGGTACTCCAGTGGAAACACCATATATTTT. It codes for CATSARYSSGNTIYF.